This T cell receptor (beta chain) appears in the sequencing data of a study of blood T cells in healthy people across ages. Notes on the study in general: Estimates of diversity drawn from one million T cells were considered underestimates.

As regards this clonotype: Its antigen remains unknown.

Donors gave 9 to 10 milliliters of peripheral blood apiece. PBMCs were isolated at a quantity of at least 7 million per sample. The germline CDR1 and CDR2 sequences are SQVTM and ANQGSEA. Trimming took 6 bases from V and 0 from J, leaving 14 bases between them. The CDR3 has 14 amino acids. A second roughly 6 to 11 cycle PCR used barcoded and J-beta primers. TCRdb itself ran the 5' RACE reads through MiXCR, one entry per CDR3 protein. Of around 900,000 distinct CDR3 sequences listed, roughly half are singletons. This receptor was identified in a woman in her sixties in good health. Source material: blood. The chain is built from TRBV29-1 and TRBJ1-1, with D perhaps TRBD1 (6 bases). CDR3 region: CSVRRTVMNTEAFF. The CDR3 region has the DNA TGCAGCGTCCGTCGGACAGTCATGAACACTGAAGCTTTCTTT.